Presented here are 19 T cell receptor beta chains from one specimen sequenced in a study of blood T cell repertoires in COVID-19. Only in-frame clones appear in the TCRdb table, and some are missing; sequencing was by immunoSEQ multiplex PCR. The table has 90,000 or so clones, about 89% seen once; the top ten hold around 5.2%. The specimen was peripheral blood. These receptors originate from a man aged 60-69 years with COVID-19, enrolled during active disease.

V and J are TRBV11-3 and TRBJ1-1; 10 bases are a match to TRBD1. V was pared by 5 bases and J by 7 bases, with 10 bases of the junction left unmatched. CDR1 and CDR2 from the germline V gene are SGHNT and YENEEA. The CDR3 runs to 15 residues. The CDR3, as DNA: TGTGCCAGCAGCCCGTCCGGGACAGGGGATATTGAAGCTTTCTTT. Translation gives CASSPSGTGDIEAFF.

The chain joins TRBV28 to TRBJ1-2; no firm D call. The germline V gene has CDR1 MDHEN and CDR2 SYDVKM. CDR3 length equals 13 residues. The V end lost 7 bases, the J end lost 5 bases, and 14 bases lay between the germline ends. CDR3 amino acids: CASKPGETYGYTF. DNA for the CDR3: TGTGCCAGCAAGCCCGGGGAGACTTATGGCTACACCTTC.

The chain combines TRBV18 with TRBJ2-1; TRBD1 is a possible D gene (6 bases). Germline values: CDR1 KGHSH, CDR2 LQKENI. The ends were cut back, 1 base at V and 9 bases at J, with 10 bases in the middle. The CDR3 covers 13 residues. CDR3 sequence reads: CASSPQQGSEQFF. CDR3 bases: TGTGCCAGCTCACCACAACAGGGAAGTGAGCAGTTCTTC.

V and J are TRBV5-8 and TRBJ2-5; a weak D match, TRBD1 (6 bases). The V and J ends lost 3 bases and 3 bases respectively, with 21 bases between them. The germline V gene encodes CDR1 SGHTS and CDR2 YDEGEE. The CDR3 loop spans 17 amino acids. The CDR3 protein is CASSSGSGYTGKETQYF. The CDR3 DNA reads TGTGCCAGCAGCTCGGGCTCGGGCTATACAGGGAAAGAGACCCAGTACTTC.

This chain joins TRBV7-8 and TRBJ2-1; D might be TRBD1 (6 bases). Germline CDR1 and CDR2: SGHVS and FQNEAQ. The CDR3 is 15 residues long. Trimming pared 5 bases from V and 6 bases from J, leaving 17 bases between. The DNA of the CDR3 is TGTGCCAGCAGCCTATCGGGACAAAGGCTCAATGAGCAGTTCTTC. This translates into CASSLSGQRLNEQFF. The whole variable domain, remainder taken from reference TRBV7-8 and TRBJ2-1, is GAGVSQSPRYKVAKRGQDVALRCDPISGHVSLFWYQQALGQGPEFLTYFQNEAQLDKSGLPSDRFFAERPEGSVSTLKIQRTQQEDSAVYLCASSLSGQRLNEQFFGPGTRLTVL.

The chain's CDR3 is CASSSPGNEQFF. In DNA form, the CDR3 reads TGTGCCAGCAGCTCCCCGGGGAATGAGCAGTTCTTC. The V and J genes are TRBV11-2 and TRBJ2-1; D might be TRBD2 (5 bases). Trimming took 4 bases from V and 7 from J, leaving 8 bases between them. Germline CDR1 reads SGHAT; CDR2 reads FQNNGV. This CDR3 is built from 12 residues.

The rearrangement links TRBV7-6 to TRBJ2-3, with 7 bases matching TRBD2. The V segment lost 0 bases and the J segment 6 bases; nucleotides outside the gene matches: 0. There are 13 residues in the CDR3. Germline V gene sequence: CDR1 SGHVS, CDR2 FNYEAQ. The CDR3 loop reads CASSLARGDTQYF. Written as DNA, the CDR3 is TGTGCCAGCAGCTTAGCGCGGGGGGATACGCAGTATTTT.

CDR3 coding DNA: TGTGCCAGCAGCTTATGGGAGGGGGGCTCTAATGAGCAGTTCTTC. Its translation is CASSLWEGGSNEQFF. The chain employs TRBV5-4 and TRBJ2-1, with a weak D call TRBD2 (7 bases). The CDR3 consists of 15 residues. The V end was cut by 2 bases, the J end by 7 bases, with 16 bases between. Germline V CDR1 and CDR2: SGHNT, YYREEE (reference sequence).

The chain employs TRBV30 and TRBJ2-7; D is unresolved. Germline CDR1 is GTSNPN and CDR2 is SVGIG (reference sequence). CDR3 length: 12 amino acids. Trimming removed 1 base at V and 2 bases at J, with 6 bases between. CDR3 nucleotides: TGTGCCTGGAGTGCTCCGGCCTACGAGCAGTACTTC. Its protein product is CAWSAPAYEQYF.

The sample holds one count of this clone. V is TRBV11-2 and J is TRBJ1-2; a weak D match, TRBD1 (6 bases). Deletions cut 0 bases from V and 6 bases from J, with 14 bases between. Germline V gene lookup returns CDR1 SGHAT and CDR2 FQNNGV. This CDR3 has 15 amino acids. The CDR3 DNA reads TGTGCCAGCAGCTTAGATCGCGGTACAGGGAATGGCTACACCTTC. Amino acids: CASSLDRGTGNGYTF.

Worth noting for this clone: The germline gene is not matched at one end of the junction; a read error may be the cause. The chain couples TRBV7-7 to TRBJ2-3; D is unclear. Germline loops: CDR1 SSHAT, CDR2 FNYEAQ (reference sequence). This CDR3 contains 13 residues. The CDR3 spells CASSSGPTDTQYF. CDR3 nucleotide sequence: TGTGCTAGCAGCTCAGGTCCCACAGATACGCAGTATTTT.

This clone turned up a few times. The chain joins TRBV4-2 to TRBJ2-3; D uncertain. Per germline, CDR1 LGHNA and CDR2 YNFKEQ. There are 13 residues in the CDR3. V was cut by 0 bases and J by 2 bases, with 3 bases left in between. The CDR3 spells CASSQELTDTQYF. DNA for the CDR3: TGTGCCAGCAGCCAAGAACTCACAGATACGCAGTATTTT.

This chain joins TRBV20-1 and TRBJ2-5, with 7 bases identical to TRBD2. Germline lookup yields CDR1 DFQATT and CDR2 SNEGSKA (reference sequence). The CDR3 contains 11 residues. The CDR3 DNA is TGCAGCCCGTGGGGGGGAGAGACCCAGTACTTC. This translates into CSPWGGETQYF.

V and J are TRBV5-1 and TRBJ2-3; D possibly corresponds to TRBD2 (5 bases). Trimming removed 4 bases from V and 0 bases from J, with 15 bases in between. The germline V gene has CDR1 SGHRS and CDR2 YFSETQ. The CDR3 is made up of 16 amino acids. CDR3 in DNA: TGCGCCAGCAGCAGAGGGTCCACACCTAGCACAGATACGCAGTATTTT. Amino acid sequence: CASSRGSTPSTDTQYF.

The chain joins TRBV5-1 to TRBJ1-2; 8 nucleotides match TRBD1. The CDR3 sequence is 14 residues long. The trim removed 4 bases at V and 4 bases at J, leaving 6 bases unmatched. Germline CDR1 and CDR2: SGHRS and YFSETQ. CDR3 sequence: CASSVDREGYGYTF. CDR3 bases: TGCGCCAGCAGCGTGGACAGGGAGGGCTATGGCTACACCTTC.

This clone occurred once. The genes are TRBV18 and TRBJ2-5; 10 bases fit TRBD2. CDR1 and CDR2 (germline): KGHSH, LQKENI. The CDR3 is made up of 19 amino acids. V was pared by 3 bases and J by 2 bases, with 15 bases of the junction left unmatched. The CDR3 is CASSPRLAGDSGWQETQYF. The CDR3 DNA reads as TGTGCCAGCTCACCGCGTCTAGCGGGAGACTCAGGCTGGCAAGAGACCCAGTACTTC.

This rearrangement joins TRBV5-1 to TRBJ2-7, with TRBD2 matching 8 bases. The CDR3 is 16 amino acids. Germline loops: CDR1 SGHRS, CDR2 YFSETQ. The trim removed 4 bases at V and 1 base at J, leaving 10 bases unmatched. CDR3 sequence: CASSPNTGTRSYEQYF. The CDR3, as DNA: TGCGCCAGCAGCCCTAATACCGGGACTAGATCCTACGAGCAGTACTTC.

The rearrangement joins TRBV27 to TRBJ1-1; the D gene is possibly TRBD1 (5 bases). The CDR3 has 15 amino acids. V was trimmed by 5 bases and J by 4 bases, leaving 17 bases between them. CDR1 MNHEY and CDR2 SMNVEV come from the germline V gene (reference sequence). For the CDR3, the DNA is TGTGCCAGCAGTCCATTGGAGGGGAGGTCCACTGAAGCTTTCTTT. Its protein is CASSPLEGRSTEAFF.

This chain joins TRBV28 and TRBJ1-2, with 8 bases that match TRBD1. V lost 6 bases to trimming and J lost 2 bases; unmatched junction nucleotides: 8. The CDR3 contains 15 residues. Germline V gene sequence: CDR1 MDHEN, CDR2 SYDVKM. The CDR3 nucleotides read TGTGCCAGCAGAGCGGAGGACAGGGAGAACTATGGCTACACCTTC. It is translated as CASRAEDRENYGYTF.